This T cell receptor (beta chain) comes out of a study of blood T cell repertoires in COVID-19. Profiling relied on immunoSEQ multiplex PCR, and the TCRdb table lists in-frame clones only, not all of them. The sample consists of 69,000 or so clones, around 80% of them appearing once. What was sequenced was peripheral blood. This receptor was taken from a woman at least 80 years old with acute or convalescent COVID-19.

In DNA form, the CDR3 reads TGTGCCAGCAGCCAAGTACATGCAGGGATCACCGGGGAGCTGTTTTTT. Its protein is CASSQVHAGITGELFF. The V call is TRBV14, the J call TRBJ2-2; tentative D call: TRBD1 (5 bases). CDR1 and CDR2 (germline): SGHDN, FVKESK. Trimming removed 1 base at V and 4 bases at J, with 13 bases between. This CDR3 contains 16 residues. Supplemented by reference TRBV14 and TRBJ2-2, the full variable domain reads EAGVTQFPSHSVIEKGQTVTLRCDPISGHDNLYWYRRVMGKEIKFLLHFVKESKQDESGMPNNRFLAERTGGTYSTLKVQPAELEDSGVYFCASSQVHAGITGELFFGEGSRLTVL.